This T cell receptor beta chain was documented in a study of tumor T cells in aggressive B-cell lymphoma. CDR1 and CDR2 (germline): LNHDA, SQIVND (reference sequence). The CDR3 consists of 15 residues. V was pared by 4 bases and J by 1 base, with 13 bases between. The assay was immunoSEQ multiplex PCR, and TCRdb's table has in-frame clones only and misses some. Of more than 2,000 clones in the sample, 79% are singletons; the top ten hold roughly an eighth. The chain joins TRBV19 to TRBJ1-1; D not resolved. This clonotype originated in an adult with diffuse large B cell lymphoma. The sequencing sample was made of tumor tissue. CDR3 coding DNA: TGTGCCAGTAGTACCCTCAGGCCTCCGAACACTGAAGCTTTCTTT. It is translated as CASSTLRPPNTEAFF.